Given below is one T cell receptor beta chain in context. These data are taken from a study of brain T cells in children with intractable seizures. V shed 8 bases and J shed 9 bases, with 14 bases lying between them. CDR1 and CDR2 from the germline V gene are MNHEY and SVGAGI. The CDR3 is 12 residues long. The method was immunoSEQ multiplex PCR; TCRdb's version includes in-frame clones alone and lacks a portion of them. The sample lists fewer than 85,000 clones; about 92% were seen once. This TCR was sampled from a boy under three years old with tuberous sclerosis and intractable seizures. J is TRBJ1-5 and V is TRBV6-5; perhaps TRBD1 as D (5 bases). The material was peripheral blood, obtained at surgery. CDR3 DNA sequence: TGTGCCAGCTGGAACCCTGGGGGGCCCCAGCATTTT. Protein: CASWNPGGPQHF.